This T cell receptor (beta chain) came from a study of cytomegalovirus exposure and HLA in healthy donors. About this clone itself: Its target is not known.

The V segment lost 3 bases and the J segment 4 bases; nucleotides outside the gene matches: 9. Germline lookup yields CDR1 SGHRS and CDR2 YFSETQ. This CDR3 has 18 amino acids. Use of 60 Vbeta and 13 Jbeta primers characterized the PCR. The protocol was immunoSEQ multiplex PCR, while the TCRdb copy is restricted to in-frame clones and leaves out a portion. Among roughly 170,000 clones, 80% to 85% were seen once, and the ten largest hold approximately 0.98%. Findings and caveats of the study: A list of about 180 TCR beta chains associated with cytomegalovirus was given. An analysis done earlier found most TCR beta V segments productive about 87% or about 30% of the time.

This TCR came from a man aged 25-45 years in good health and CMV-seronegative. The chain combines TRBV5-1 with TRBJ2-5; 16 bases fit TRBD2. The sequenced material came from PBMCs. The CDR3 DNA sequence: TGCGCCAGCAGCTGGGGACTAGCGGGAGGGCCTGTTGCAGAGACCCAGTACTTC. Translated: CASSWGLAGGPVAETQYF.